This T cell receptor beta chain stems from a study of blood T cell repertoires in COVID-19. In its sample, this clone was seen once. This CDR3 has 13 residues. The germline V gene has CDR1 SGHAT and CDR2 FQDESV (reference sequence). Trimming took 6 bases from V and 3 from J, leaving 11 bases between them. Using immunoSEQ multiplex PCR, the repertoire was profiled, and TCRdb retains in-frame clones only, with some absent. Of 110,000 to 150,000 clones in the sample, about four fifths were seen once. This sequence joins TRBV11-1 and TRBJ1-1; D is perhaps TRBD1 (5 bases). The TCR sequence derives from a woman between 18 and 30 years old who had been exposed to COVID-19. The sequenced sample was PBMCs or T cells enriched from blood (not recorded which). CDR3 bases: TGTGCCAGCAGACAGCAGGGTGACACTGAAGCTTTCTTT. It translates to CASRQQGDTEAFF.